This TCR beta chain came from a study of early T cells in non-severe SARS-CoV-2 infection. Study overall: Sequencing used unsorted whole-blood bulk RNA, so chains lack pairing.

This clonotype was detected a few times. Individual cDNA molecules were tagged with unique molecular identifiers, the study reported. TCRdb redid the calling of the 5' RACE reads with MiXCR, one entry per CDR3 protein. This sample has about 49,000 distinct CDR3 sequences, with around 10% found just once. The germline V gene has CDR1 DFQATT and CDR2 SNEGSKA (reference sequence). Trimming removed 2 bases from V and 1 base from J, with 11 bases in between. There are 14 residues in the CDR3. The sequencing used whole blood, collected at baseline. The receptor was derived from an adult who was a healthcare worker with PCR-confirmed SARS-CoV-2 infection or an uninfected control (not recorded which). The chain carries TRBV20-1 and TRBJ1-1; D gene unclear. CDR3 sequence reads: CSARLRIPNTEAFF. CDR3 bases: TGCAGTGCTAGACTCCGCATACCGAACACTGAAGCTTTCTTT.